These 26 T cell receptor beta chains share one sample of origin, sequenced in a study of T cells in localized non-small cell lung cancer. The protocol was immunoSEQ multiplex PCR, while the TCRdb copy is restricted to in-frame clones and leaves out a portion. Among 3,000 or so clones listed, roughly 29% were seen once. Sample: normal lung tissue next to the tumor, taken before any cancer treatment. These receptors all come from a woman between 40 and 69 years old with stage I lung adenocarcinoma.

Only a few counts were recorded for this clone. The V call is TRBV7-4, the J call TRBJ2-7; D is uncertain. The CDR3 runs 13 residues. Trimming removed 2 bases from V and 5 bases from J, with 10 bases in between. Germline V gene sequence: CDR1 SGHVT, CDR2 SQSDAQ. For the CDR3, the DNA is TGTGCCAGCAGCTTACATGGTCTGGACGAGCAGTACTTC. Translation: CASSLHGLDEQYF.

CDR3 loop: CASGPLLGWSKTQYF. CDR3 coding DNA: TGTGCCAGCGGCCCCCTGTTGGGGTGGTCGAAGACCCAGTACTTC. The V call is TRBV28, the J call TRBJ2-5; D gene uncertain. CDR3 length: 15 amino acids. Germline loops: CDR1 MDHEN, CDR2 SYDVKM. Trimming left V 8 bases short and J 6 bases short, with 22 bases between.

V and J are TRBV6-8 and TRBJ2-7, with unresolved D. The CDR3 covers 13 residues. Trimming removed 5 bases at V and 0 bases at J, with 8 bases between. Germline-derived CDR1 and CDR2 are MNHGY and SAAAGT. The CDR3 DNA is TGTGCCAGCAGTCTAACTAACTCCTACGAGCAGTACTTC. Its protein is CASSLTNSYEQYF.

The chain combines TRBV4-1 with TRBJ2-3, with D maybe TRBD2 (6 bases). CDR3 length: 16 residues. Trimming shortened V by 3 bases and J by 2 bases, and 15 bases separated the two germline ends. Germline V gene data show CDR1 as MGHRA and CDR2 as YSYEKL. This CDR3 is CASSHSPGRDTDTQYF. As DNA, the CDR3 is TGCGCCAGCAGCCACTCTCCCGGGAGAGACACAGATACGCAGTATTTT.

The chain joins TRBV1 to TRBJ1-3. TRBV1 is annotated as a pseudogene. The CDR3 is 16 residues long. CDR3 in DNA: TGCGCCAGCAGCCAGATCTGGGGGGGCTCTGGAAACACCATATATTTT. It is translated as CASSQIWGGSGNTIYF.

V is TRBV12-5 and J is TRBJ2-5; TRBD2 agrees at 10 bases. The germline CDR1 and CDR2 sequences are LGHNT and FRNRAP. The V and J ends lost 11 bases and 4 bases, in that order; junction bases with no gene match: 10. There are 14 residues in the CDR3. The DNA of the CDR3 is TGTGCTGTTCCCCTGAGACTAGCGGGAGAGACCCAGTACTTC. Its protein product is CAVPLRLAGETQYF.

This clone was seen only a few times. For the CDR3, the DNA is TGTGCCAGCAGCTCGCCGGGACAGGGGGCGAATGAGCAGTTCTTC. Translating gives CASSSPGQGANEQFF. The V gene is TRBV11-3, the J gene TRBJ2-1; TRBD1 aligns across 12 bases. CDR1 SGHNT and CDR2 YENEEA come from the germline V gene. This CDR3 is 15 amino acids long. V lost 4 bases to trimming and J lost 7 bases; unmatched junction nucleotides: 5.

The V call is TRBV8-2, the J call TRBJ1-2. TRBV8-2 is a pseudogene locus. CDR3 size: 13 residues. The CDR3 bases are TGTGCCAGCAGTTTCGGGTTAAGAGGTGGCTACACCTTC. It yields the protein CASSFGLRGGYTF.

V gene TRBV28 combines with J gene TRBJ2-3; TRBD2 matches 7 bases. V lost 2 bases to trimming and J lost 1 base; unmatched junction nucleotides: 3. Germline CDR1 is MDHEN and CDR2 is SYDVKM. The length of the CDR3 is 15 residues. Here the CDR3 reads CASSLGGSRTDTQYF. In DNA, the CDR3 is TGTGCCAGCAGTTTAGGCGGGAGCCGCACAGATACGCAGTATTTT.

J is TRBJ1-2 and V is TRBV6-8; weak D call: TRBD1 (5 bases). Trimming removed 7 bases from V and 4 bases from J, with 10 bases in between. CDR1 MNHGY and CDR2 SAAAGT come from the germline V gene. This CDR3 is 12 amino acids long. DNA of the CDR3: TGTGCCAGCACAGACAGTCGCTATGGCTACACCTTC. Residues: CASTDSRYGYTF.

This clone was seen a handful of times. The chain recombines TRBV6-8 with TRBJ2-7; D is tentatively TRBD1 or TRBD2 (7 bases each). The CDR3 is 13 residues long. Germline V CDR1 and CDR2: MNHGY, SAAAGT. Trimming took off 10 bases at V and 0 bases at J, with 13 bases between the two ends. The CDR3 DNA is TGTGCCACCAGCGGGGACAGCTCCTACGAGCAGTACTTC. This encodes CATSGDSSYEQYF.

The V call is TRBV11-3, the J call TRBJ2-7; D may be TRBD2 (6 bases). Germline V lookup: CDR1 SGHNT, CDR2 YENEEA. Trimming pared 4 bases from V and 2 bases from J, leaving 21 bases between. The CDR3 contains 17 residues. In DNA, the CDR3 is TGTGCCAGCAGCTCCCTAGCGTTCCAGCTCGGAACCTACGAGCAGTACTTC. Its translation: CASSSLAFQLGTYEQYF.

The chain combines TRBV9 with TRBJ1-4, with 8 bases that match TRBD1. Germline V gene sequence: CDR1 SGDLS, CDR2 YYNGEE. The CDR3 is made up of 14 amino acids. J was trimmed by 8 bases and V by 6 bases; bases with no gene match: 9. DNA of the CDR3: TGTGCCAGCACAAACAGGGGGTTGAGGGAAAAACTGTTTTTT. This gives the protein CASTNRGLREKLFF. The full variable domain, its missing parts supplied by reference TRBV9 and TRBJ1-4, is DSGVTQTPKHLITATGQRVTLRCSPRSGDLSVYWYQQSLDQGLQFLIQYYNGEERAKGNILERFSAQQFPDLHSELNLSSLELGDSALYFCASTNRGLREKLFFGSGTQLSVL.

This clone was seen more than once but under ten times. The V gene is TRBV6-8, the J gene TRBJ2-6; D tentatively reads TRBD1 or TRBD2 (6 bases each). Germline CDR1 reads MNHGY; CDR2 reads SAAAGT. Trimming took off 2 bases at V and 4 bases at J, with 9 bases between the two ends. The CDR3 has 15 amino acids. The CDR3 DNA follows: TGTGCCAGCAGTTACGGGGGGCCAGGGGCCAACGTCCTGACTTTC. It specifies CASSYGGPGANVLTF.

The chain joins TRBV11-3 to TRBJ2-3; 9 bases match TRBD1. The V segment lost 5 bases and the J segment 3 bases; nucleotides outside the gene matches: 6. This CDR3 comprises 15 residues. Germline CDR1 SGHNT, CDR2 YENEEA. CDR3 DNA sequence: TGTGCCAGCAGCGAGGGACAGGGAAGGACAGATACGCAGTATTTT. Protein product: CASSEGQGRTDTQYF. The whole variable domain, remainder taken from reference TRBV11-3 and TRBJ2-3, is EAGVVQSPRYKIIEKKQPVAFWCNPISGHNTLYWYLQNLGQGPELLIRYENEEAVDDSQLPKDRFSAERLKGVDSTLKIQPAELGDSAVYLCASSEGQGRTDTQYFGPGTRLTVL.

The CDR3 bases are TGCGCCAGCAATCTAGCGGGAGGTGATTACAATGAGCAGTTCTTC. Translating gives CASNLAGGDYNEQFF. The chain couples TRBV5-1 to TRBJ2-1; TRBD2 aligns across 11 bases. The CDR3 runs to 15 residues. J gave up 4 bases and V 6 bases, and 6 bases lay outside the gene matches. The germline CDR1 and CDR2 sequences are SGHRS and YFSETQ.

This clone is large within its sample. Written as DNA, the CDR3 is TGTGCTAGTGGTTTGGGACAGGGTATTACTGAAGCTTTCTTT. Its protein product is CASGLGQGITEAFF. This chain uses TRBV12-5 with TRBJ1-1; 7 nucleotides agree with TRBD1. CDR1 is LGHNT and CDR2 is FRNRAP in the germline V gene. V lost 1 base to trimming and J lost 5 bases; unmatched junction nucleotides: 4. This CDR3 comprises 14 residues.

V usage is TRBV11-3 and J usage is TRBJ2-7, with TRBD1 matching 8 bases. Germline CDR1 and CDR2: SGHNT and YENEEA. CDR3 length equals 16 residues. The junction had 12 bases not matched to a gene; V was cut back by 5 bases and J by 3 bases. Here the CDR3 reads CASSRTGGLTNYEQYF. The CDR3 region has the DNA TGTGCCAGCAGCCGAACAGGGGGACTTACTAACTACGAGCAGTACTTC. The whole variable domain, remainder taken from reference TRBV11-3 and TRBJ2-7, is EAGVVQSPRYKIIEKKQPVAFWCNPISGHNTLYWYLQNLGQGPELLIRYENEEAVDDSQLPKDRFSAERLKGVDSTLKIQPAELGDSAVYLCASSRTGGLTNYEQYFGPGTRLTVT.

This sequence joins TRBV19 and TRBJ1-5; D is unclear. Deletions cut 7 bases from V and 1 base from J, with 14 bases between. The CDR3 spans 15 residues. Germline values: CDR1 LNHDA, CDR2 SQIVND (reference sequence). The CDR3: CASTSGRVSNQPQHF. CDR3 sequence (DNA): TGTGCCAGTACCTCTGGTAGGGTAAGCAATCAGCCCCAGCATTTT. Full variable domain (outside the CDR3, taken from reference TRBV19 and TRBJ1-5): DGGITQSPKYLFRKEGQNVTLSCEQNLNHDAMYWYRQDPGQGLRLIYYSQIVNDFQKGDIAEGYSVSREKKESFPLTVTSAQKNPTAFYLCASTSGRVSNQPQHFGDGTRLSIL.

The genes are TRBV11-3 and TRBJ2-5, with TRBD2 matching 15 bases. This CDR3 has 18 amino acids. Germline assignment: CDR1 SGHNT and CDR2 YENEEA. V lost 5 bases and J lost 2; bases outside the gene matches: 9. The CDR3 DNA reads TGTGCCAGCAGCAAAGCCGGGACTAGCGGGAGGAAACAAGAGACCCAGTACTTC. Translation: CASSKAGTSGRKQETQYF.

This clone occurred a few times. The V gene is TRBV28, the J gene TRBJ2-3; possibly TRBD2 for D (6 bases). The germline V gene has CDR1 MDHEN and CDR2 SYDVKM. The CDR3 has 14 residues. V lost 3 bases to trimming and J lost 1 base, with 8 bases between them. CDR3 sequence: CASSFLAGTDTQYF. CDR3 sequence (DNA): TGTGCCAGCAGTTTTTTAGCGGGCACAGATACGCAGTATTTT. Full variable domain (missing parts from reference TRBV28 and TRBJ2-3): DVKVTQSSRYLVKRTGEKVFLECVQDMDHENMFWYRQDPGLGLRLIYFSYDVKMKEKGDIPEGYSVSREKKERFSLILESASTNQTSMYLCASSFLAGTDTQYFGPGTRLTVL.

The sample holds a few counts of this clone. The chain combines TRBV7-6 with TRBJ1-2, with TRBD1 as a possible D gene (5 bases). CDR3 size: 17 residues. V lost 4 bases, J lost 4 bases, and 22 bases lay in between. CDR1 and CDR2 (germline): SGHVS, FNYEAQ. The CDR3 bases are TGTGCCAGCAGCTCCTTTCCGGCAGGCCCGAGGGGCTATGGCTACACCTTC. It translates to CASSSFPAGPRGYGYTF.

This clone is categorized as large (0.1 to 1%). V is TRBV14 and J is TRBJ1-3; no firm D call. V was cut by 4 bases and J by 0 bases, with 10 bases left in between. In germline, CDR1 is SGHDN, CDR2 FVKESK. The CDR3 covers 15 residues. This chain's CDR3 is CASSPDVGSGNTIYF. The CDR3 coding sequence is TGTGCCAGCAGCCCCGACGTCGGCTCTGGAAACACCATATATTTT.

This clone counts as medium-sized. This chain links TRBV6-8 with TRBJ2-1; D perhaps matches TRBD1 (6 bases). The germline V gene encodes CDR1 MNHGY and CDR2 SAAAGT. The CDR3 extends over 13 amino acids. V dropped 4 bases and J dropped 7 bases, with 11 bases sitting between them. The CDR3 coding sequence is TGTGCCAGCAGTTCGAACACAGGGAATGAGCAGTTCTTC. This encodes CASSSNTGNEQFF.

The chain links TRBV30 to TRBJ2-6, with no clear D. The CDR3 consists of 13 residues. V was trimmed by 1 base and J by 1 base, leaving 2 bases between them. Germline-derived CDR1 and CDR2 are GTSNPN and SVGIG (reference sequence). The CDR3 nucleotides are TGTGCCTGGAGTGGATCTGGGGCCAACGTCCTGACTTTC. As protein: CAWSGSGANVLTF.

The chain is built from TRBV28 and TRBJ1-2; 9 nucleotides line up with TRBD1. Per germline, CDR1 MDHEN and CDR2 SYDVKM. V lost 2 bases, J lost 8 bases, and 12 bases stayed unmatched. This CDR3 comprises 16 residues. The CDR3 DNA follows: TGTGCCAGCAGTTTAATCACCGGGACAGGGACGAGCGGCTACACCTTC. Its protein is CASSLITGTGTSGYTF.